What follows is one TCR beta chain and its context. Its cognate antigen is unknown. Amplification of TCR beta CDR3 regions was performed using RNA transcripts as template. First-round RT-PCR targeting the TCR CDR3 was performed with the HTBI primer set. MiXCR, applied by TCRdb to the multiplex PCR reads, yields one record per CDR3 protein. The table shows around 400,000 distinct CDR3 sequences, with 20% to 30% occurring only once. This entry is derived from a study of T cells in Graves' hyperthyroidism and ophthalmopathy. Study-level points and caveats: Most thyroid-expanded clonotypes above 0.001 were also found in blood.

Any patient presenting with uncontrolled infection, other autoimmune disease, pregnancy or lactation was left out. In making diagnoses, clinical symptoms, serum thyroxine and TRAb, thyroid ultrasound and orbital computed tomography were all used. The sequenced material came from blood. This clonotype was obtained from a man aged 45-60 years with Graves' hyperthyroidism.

This CDR3 is CASSSSGTAETQYF. CDR3 in DNA: TGTGCCAGCAGTTCATCCGGGACAGCAGAGACCCAGTACTTC. The V gene is TRBV6-2 or TRBV6-3, the J gene TRBJ2-5; 7 bases line up with TRBD1. This CDR3 region has 14 residues. From germline, CDR1 is MNHEY and CDR2 SVGEGT. V lost 4 bases to trimming and J lost 4 bases; unmatched junction nucleotides: 6.